Described below is a single T cell receptor (beta chain) sequence and its context. This specimen comes from a study of blood T cell repertoires in COVID-19. Study information: Acute and convalescent COVID-19 samples came from the United States, Italy and Spain.

Assay: immunoSEQ multiplex PCR; the TCRdb copy retains only in-frame clones and omits some. The sample has under 75,000 clones, roughly 89% seen once. This CDR3 spans 15 amino acids. Germline loops: CDR1 SGDLS, CDR2 YYNGEE. With 3 bases clipped from V and 2 bases from J, the junction kept 4 bases outside the gene matches. The specimen sequenced was peripheral blood. This TCR was sampled from a man aged 45-65 years with active COVID-19. This chain joins TRBV9 and TRBJ2-1, with 8 bases identical to TRBD2. CDR3 loop: CASSAGGLAYNEQFF. DNA for the CDR3: TGTGCCAGCAGCGCGGGGGGGCTAGCCTACAATGAGCAGTTCTTC.